These T cell receptor beta chains were read from a single sample in a study of cytomegalovirus exposure and HLA in healthy donors. Assay used: immunoSEQ multiplex PCR; TCRdb lists only in-frame clones, some missing. This sample's table has about 210,000 clones. Material for sequencing was PBMCs. The source of these receptors is a woman aged 25 to 39 in good health and CMV-seropositive. CDR3s include the opening cysteine and the closing phenylalanine or tryptophan. Each record gives: J gene, D gene, V gene, CDR3 protein, CDR3 DNA. D genes are given only for firm matches.

TRBJ2-7,.,TRBV4-1,CASSRTGQEQYF,TGCGCCAGCAGCCGGACCGGACAGGAGCAGTACTTC
TRBJ1-1,.,TRBV7-8,CASSLQGKVMNTEAFF,TGTGCCAGCAGCTTACAGGGTAAAGTTATGAACACTGAAGCTTTCTTT
TRBJ1-5,.,TRBV6-5,CASSSEGYSNQPQHF,TGTGCCAGCAGTAGTGAGGGTTATAGCAATCAGCCCCAGCATTTT
TRBJ2-7,.,TRBV28,CASIKAGSSSYEQYF,TGTGCCAGCATCAAGGCGGGCAGTTCCAGCTACGAGCAGTACTTC
TRBJ2-7,.,TRBV7-8,CASSSPKRGYEQYF,TGTGCCAGCAGCTCCCCTAAACGAGGCTACGAGCAGTACTTC
TRBJ2-2,TRBD2,TRBV9,CASSLATSGILAGELFF,TGTGCCAGCAGTCTAGCGACTAGCGGGATATTGGCCGGGGAGCTGTTTTTT
TRBJ1-1,.,TRBV6-1,CASSLNKYEAFF,TGTGCCAGCAGTCTTAACAAGTATGAAGCTTTCTTT
TRBJ1-2,.,TRBV27,CASSPGHYGYTF,TGTGCCAGCAGTCCTGGCCACTATGGCTACACCTTC
TRBJ2-1,.,TRBV20-1,CSAMKLIEQFF,TGCAGTGCTATGAAGCTAATTGAGCAGTTCTTC
TRBJ1-1,TRBD1,TRBV6-1,CASRQGLNTEAFF,TGTGCCAGCCGACAGGGTCTGAACACTGAAGCTTTCTTT
TRBJ1-5,.,TRBV6-1,CASSESWERNGNQPQHF,TGTGCCAGCAGTGAAAGCTGGGAGCGGAATGGAAATCAGCCCCAGCATTTT
TRBJ2-3,TRBD2,TRBV19,CASSTRLAAYTDTQYF,TGTGCCAGTAGTACCCGACTAGCGGCCTACACAGATACGCAGTATTTT
TRBJ2-7,.,TRBV13,CASSLDRRGGTEQYF,TGTGCCAGCAGCTTAGACAGGCGGGGAGGCACCGAGCAGTACTTC
TRBJ2-1,TRBD2,TRBV18,CASSPTSVPRDYNEQFF,TGTGCCAGCTCACCGACTAGCGTCCCGCGGGACTACAATGAGCAGTTCTTC